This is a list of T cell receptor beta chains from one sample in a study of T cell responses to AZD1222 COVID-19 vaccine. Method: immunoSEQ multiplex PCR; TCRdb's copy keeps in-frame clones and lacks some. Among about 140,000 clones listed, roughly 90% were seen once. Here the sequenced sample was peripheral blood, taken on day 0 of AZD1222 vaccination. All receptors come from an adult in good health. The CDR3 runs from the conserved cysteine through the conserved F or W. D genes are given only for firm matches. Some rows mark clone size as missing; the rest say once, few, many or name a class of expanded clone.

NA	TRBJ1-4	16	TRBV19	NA	TGTGCCAGTAGACCACGAACCGGGACCTATAATGAAAAACTGTTTTTT	CASRPRTGTYNEKLFF
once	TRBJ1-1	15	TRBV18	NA	TGTGCCAGCTCACACCTAAAGACAGGGAACACTGAAGCTTTCTTT	CASSHLKTGNTEAFF
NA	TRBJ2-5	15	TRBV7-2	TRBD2	TGTGCCAGCAGCTTAAGTCCTAGCGGGGCCGAGACCCAGTACTTC	CASSLSPSGAETQYF
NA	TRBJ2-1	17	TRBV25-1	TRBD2	TGTGCCAGCAGTAGACTGTTCCCCGGGACTACTTACAATGAGCAGTTCTTC	CASSRLFPGTTYNEQFF
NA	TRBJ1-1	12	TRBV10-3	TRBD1	TGTGCCATCAGTGAGGGACAGGGGAGAGCTTTCTTT	CAISEGQGRAFF
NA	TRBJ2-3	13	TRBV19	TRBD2	TGTGCCAGTAAGCGGGAGGGCACAGATACGCAGTATTTT	CASKREGTDTQYF
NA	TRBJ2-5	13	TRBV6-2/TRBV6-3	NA	TGTGCCAGCAGTTACTCGAGCCAAGAGACCCAGTACTTC	CASSYSSQETQYF
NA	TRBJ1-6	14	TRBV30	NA	TGTGCCTGGAGTGTAACGGCGGGCATTCGACCCCTCCACTTT	CAWSVTAGIRPLHF
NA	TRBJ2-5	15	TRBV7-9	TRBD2	TGTGCCAGCAGCTTGGAGGGAGGGTGGGCGGAGACCCAGTACTTC	CASSLEGGWAETQYF
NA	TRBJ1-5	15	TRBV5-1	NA	TGCGCCAGCGCCTCTGGGGGGACGGGCAATCAGCCCCAGCATTTT	CASASGGTGNQPQHF
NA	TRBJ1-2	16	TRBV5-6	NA	TGTGCCAGCATCTCCCTTGTGACCCACGGGGACTATGGCTACACCTTC	CASISLVTHGDYGYTF
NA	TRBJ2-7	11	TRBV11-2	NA	TGTGCCAGCAGCCTCCAAACGGAGCAGTACTTC	CASSLQTEQYF
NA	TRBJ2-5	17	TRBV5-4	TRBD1	TGTGCCAGCAGCTCGCCCCCGGGACAGGGCGACCAAGAGACCCAGTACTTC	CASSSPPGQGDQETQYF
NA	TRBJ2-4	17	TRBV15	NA	TGTGCCACCAGCAGAGGAGGCGGGGATAAAGGAGGAAACATTCAGTACTTC	CATSRGGGDKGGNIQYF
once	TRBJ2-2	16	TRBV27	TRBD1	TGTGCCAGCAGTTTATCGGGACAGGGAGGGGACGGGGAGCTGTTTTTT	CASSLSGQGGDGELFF
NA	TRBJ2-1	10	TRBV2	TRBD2	TGTGCCAGCAGAGCGGGAGGGAGGTTCTTC	CASRAGGRFF
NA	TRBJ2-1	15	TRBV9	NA	TGTGCCAGCAGCGATTCTGGTATCTCCTACAATGAGCAGTTCTTC	CASSDSGISYNEQFF
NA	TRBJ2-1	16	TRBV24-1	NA	TGTGCCACCAGTGACCCTGGGTTGGGGAACTACAATGAGCAGTTCTTC	CATSDPGLGNYNEQFF
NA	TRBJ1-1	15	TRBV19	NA	TGTGCCAGTAGTACAATTGGGGGAAGTAGCACTGAAGCTTTCTTT	CASSTIGGSSTEAFF
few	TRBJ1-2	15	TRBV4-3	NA	TGCGCCAGCAGCCAAGATTACAAGAGGTCAGAAGGCTACACCTTC	CASSQDYKRSEGYTF
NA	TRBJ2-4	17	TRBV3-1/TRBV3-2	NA	TGTGCCAGCAGCCCCTTAGCGAGCCTATATGACAAAAACATTCAGTACTTC	CASSPLASLYDKNIQYF
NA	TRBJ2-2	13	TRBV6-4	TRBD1	TGTGCCAGCAGTACAGGGGACGCCGGGGAGCTGTTTTTT	CASSTGDAGELFF
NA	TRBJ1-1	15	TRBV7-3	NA	TGTGCCAGCAGCTTATTTAGTGGAGAGAACACTGAAGCTTTCTTT	CASSLFSGENTEAFF
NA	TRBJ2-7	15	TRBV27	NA	TGTGCCAGCAGTTTATCGAGTGGGGAGACCTACGAGCAGTACTTC	CASSLSSGETYEQYF
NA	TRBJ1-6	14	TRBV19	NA	TGTGCCAGTAGGGGTGTCAACTATAATTCACCCCTCCACTTT	CASRGVNYNSPLHF
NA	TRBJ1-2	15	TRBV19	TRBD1	TGTGCCAGTAGTCTCCCCGGGGACAGACGGTATGGCTACACCTTC	CASSLPGDRRYGYTF
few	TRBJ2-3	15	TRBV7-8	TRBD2	TGTGCCAGCAGCTTGGGGGGGAGGGCCGCAGATACGCAGTATTTT	CASSLGGRAADTQYF
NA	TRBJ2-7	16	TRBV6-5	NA	TGTGCCAGCAGTTACTCGGCAGGGGCTCTGGACTACGAGCAGTACTTC	CASSYSAGALDYEQYF
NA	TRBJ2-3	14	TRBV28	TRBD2	TGTGCCAGCGGGGCGGGAGGGCCTGGAGATACGCAGTATTTT	CASGAGGPGDTQYF
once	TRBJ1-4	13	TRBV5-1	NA	TGCGCCATCCTGATGGGGGGGCGGGAAAAACTGTTTTTT	CAILMGGREKLFF
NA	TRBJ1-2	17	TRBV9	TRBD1	TGTGCCAGCAGCGTAGATCCGAGACTGCAGGGGGGACGAGGCTACACCTTC	CASSVDPRLQGGRGYTF
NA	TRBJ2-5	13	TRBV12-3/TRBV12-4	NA	TGTGCCAGCAGTCAAGACAGGCTGGAGACCCAGTACTTC	CASSQDRLETQYF
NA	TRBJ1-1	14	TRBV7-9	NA	TGTGCCAGCAGCTCCCAGGGAGTGAACACTGAAGCTTTCTTT	CASSSQGVNTEAFF
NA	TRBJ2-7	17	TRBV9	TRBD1	TGTGCCAGCAGCGTAGCATCAACCGGACAGGGGGGGTACGAGCAGTACTTC	CASSVASTGQGGYEQYF
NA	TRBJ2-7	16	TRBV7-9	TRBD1	TGTGCCAGCAGCTTACCCAGACAGGGTCCATTCTACGAGCAGTACTTC	CASSLPRQGPFYEQYF
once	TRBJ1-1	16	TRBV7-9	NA	TGTGCCAGCAGCTTAAGTCTTACACCCGTGGGGACTGAAGCTTTCTTT	CASSLSLTPVGTEAFF
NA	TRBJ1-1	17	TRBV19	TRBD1	TGTGCCAGTAGTCCCGGGACAGGACGTGGTTTGAACACTGAAGCTTTCTTT	CASSPGTGRGLNTEAFF
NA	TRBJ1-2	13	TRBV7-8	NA	TGTGCCAGCAGCTTCCTAGAGGGGTTTGGCTACACCTTC	CASSFLEGFGYTF
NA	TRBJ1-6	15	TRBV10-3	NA	TGTGCCATCAGTGAGTCGGGGGGCGGGAATTCACCCCTCCACTTT	CAISESGGGNSPLHF
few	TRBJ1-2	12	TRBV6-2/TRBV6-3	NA	TGTGCCAGCAGTACCGTAAACTATGGCTACACCTTC	CASSTVNYGYTF
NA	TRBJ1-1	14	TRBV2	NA	TGTGCCAGCATTAGGGCCTTGGGGGGCACTGAAGCTTTCTTT	CASIRALGGTEAFF
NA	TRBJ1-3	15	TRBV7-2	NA	TGTGCCAGCAGCTTAGGGGGTTTCTCTGGAAACACCATATATTTT	CASSLGGFSGNTIYF